This entry is about one T cell receptor beta chain. What it recognizes is unknown. Other nucleotide sequences in the sample specify the same CDR3. Sequenced by immunoSEQ multiplex PCR; TCRdb stores in-frame clones only, minus some. Of nearly 25,000 clones in the sample, roughly 93% were seen once. This sample was included in a study of OX40 agonist ivuxolimab in advanced cancers. Overall study: With a range of roughly 20 to 80, age averaged roughly 60 years, and about 80% were male. Overall study findings and caveats: It was not determined which antigens were specifically recognized by the peripheral T cells that had undergone clonal expansion.

This CDR3 contains 15 residues. Here the sequenced sample was CD4+ or CD8+ T cells sorted from blood, taken in a trial of the OX40 agonist ivuxolimab. This TCR was recovered from an adult with an advanced solid tumor such as melanoma, head and neck, liver or kidney cancer. The chain recombines TRBV21-1 with TRBJ2-4. TRBV21-1 is labeled a pseudogene. The CDR3 loop reads CASSSRAVAKNIQYF. The CDR3 DNA is TGTGCCAGCAGCTCCCGGGCAGTAGCCAAAAACATTCAGTATTTC.